This T cell receptor beta chain was recovered during a study of CD8+CD57+ T cells in acquired aplastic anemia. Germline CDR1 is SNHLY and CDR2 is FYNNEI. CDR3 length equals 12 residues. The ends were cut back, 8 bases at V and 5 bases at J, with 12 bases in the middle. This clonotype has more than one count but fewer than ten. Genomic DNA constituted the template upon which TCR beta VDJ and CDR3 profiling was performed. TCRdb used MiXCR to reprocess the reads, holding one entry per CDR3 protein. The data show about 210,000 distinct CDR3 sequences, with over 55% seen just once and about 31% held by the top ten.

Material: sorted CD4+, CD8+, or CD8+CD57+ T cells (not recorded which) from PBMCs. V and J are TRBV2 and TRBJ1-1, with D maybe TRBD1 (6 bases). This receptor was identified in a human donor in good health. The CDR3 sequence is CASRLGATEAFF. The CDR3 coding sequence is TGTGCCAGCCGGCTGGGGGCGACTGAAGCTTTCTTT.